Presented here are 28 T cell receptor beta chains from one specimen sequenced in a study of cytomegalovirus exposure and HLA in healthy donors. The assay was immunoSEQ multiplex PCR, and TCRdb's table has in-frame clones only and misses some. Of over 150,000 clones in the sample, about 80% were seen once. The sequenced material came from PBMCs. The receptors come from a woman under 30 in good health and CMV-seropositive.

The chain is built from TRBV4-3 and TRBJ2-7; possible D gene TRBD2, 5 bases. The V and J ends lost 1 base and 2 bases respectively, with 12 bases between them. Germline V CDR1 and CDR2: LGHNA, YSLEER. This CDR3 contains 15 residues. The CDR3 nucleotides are TGCGCCAGCAGCCAAGGGTTTGGGAGAACCTACGAGCAGTACTTC. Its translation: CASSQGFGRTYEQYF.

For the CDR3, the DNA is TGTGCCAGCAGCCAATGGACAGGAGGCAATGAAAAACTGTTTTTT. Protein sequence: CASSQWTGGNEKLFF. V usage is TRBV7-9 and J usage is TRBJ1-4; 7 positions agree with TRBD1. Germline V CDR1 and CDR2: SEHNR, FQNEAQ (reference sequence). J gave up 5 bases and V 5 bases, and 8 bases lay outside the gene matches. The CDR3 is 15 amino acids.

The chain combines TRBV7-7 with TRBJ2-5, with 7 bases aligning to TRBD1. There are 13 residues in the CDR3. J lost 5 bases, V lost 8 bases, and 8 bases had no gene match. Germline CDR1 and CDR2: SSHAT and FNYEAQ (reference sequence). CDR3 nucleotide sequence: TGTGCCAGCGGGACAGACAGGGCGGAGACCCAGTACTTC. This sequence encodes CASGTDRAETQYF.

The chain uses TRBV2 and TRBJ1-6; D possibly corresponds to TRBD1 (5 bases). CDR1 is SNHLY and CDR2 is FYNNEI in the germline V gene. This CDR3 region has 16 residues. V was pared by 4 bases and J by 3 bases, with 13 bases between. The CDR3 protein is CASSVFGGNYNSPLHF. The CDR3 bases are TGTGCCAGCAGTGTGTTTGGGGGGAACTATAATTCACCCCTCCACTTT.

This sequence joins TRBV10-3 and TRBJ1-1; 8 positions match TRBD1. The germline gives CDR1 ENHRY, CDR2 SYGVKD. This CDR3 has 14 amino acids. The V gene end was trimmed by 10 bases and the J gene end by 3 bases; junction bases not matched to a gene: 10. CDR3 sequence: CATRPGGAYTEAFF. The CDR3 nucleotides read TGTGCCACCCGACCAGGGGGCGCGTACACTGAAGCTTTCTTT.

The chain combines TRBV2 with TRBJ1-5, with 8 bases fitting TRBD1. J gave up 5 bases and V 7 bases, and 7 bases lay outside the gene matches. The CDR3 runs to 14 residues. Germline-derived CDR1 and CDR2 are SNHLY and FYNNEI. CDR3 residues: CASTITGGYQPQHF. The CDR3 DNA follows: TGTGCCAGCACGATTACAGGGGGGTATCAGCCCCAGCATTTT.

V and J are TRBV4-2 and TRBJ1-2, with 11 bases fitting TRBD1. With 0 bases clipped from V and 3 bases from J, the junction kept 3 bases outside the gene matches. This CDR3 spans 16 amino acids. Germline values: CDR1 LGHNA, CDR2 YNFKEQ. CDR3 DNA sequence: TGTGCCAGCAGCCAAGATTGGGACAGGGGGTACTATGGCTACACCTTC. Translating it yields CASSQDWDRGYYGYTF.

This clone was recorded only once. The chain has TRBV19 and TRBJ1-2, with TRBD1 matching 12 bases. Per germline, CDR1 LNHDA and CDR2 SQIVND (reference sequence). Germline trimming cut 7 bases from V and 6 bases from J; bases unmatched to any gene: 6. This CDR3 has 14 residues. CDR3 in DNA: TGTGCCAGTAATGAGGGACAGGGGGCTCATGGCTACACCTTC. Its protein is CASNEGQGAHGYTF.

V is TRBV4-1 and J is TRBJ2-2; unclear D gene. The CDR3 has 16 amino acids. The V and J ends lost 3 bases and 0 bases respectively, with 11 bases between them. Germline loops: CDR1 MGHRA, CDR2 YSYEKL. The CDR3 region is CASSHRRIANTGELFF. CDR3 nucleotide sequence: TGCGCCAGCAGCCACCGGCGGATCGCGAACACCGGGGAGCTGTTTTTT.

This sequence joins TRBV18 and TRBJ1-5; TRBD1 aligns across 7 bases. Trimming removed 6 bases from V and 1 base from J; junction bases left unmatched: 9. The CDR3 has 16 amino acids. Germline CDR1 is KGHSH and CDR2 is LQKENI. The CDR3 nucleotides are TGTGCCAGCTCGCTCGAGCTACAGGGGAGCAATCAGCCCCAGCATTTT. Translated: CASSLELQGSNQPQHF. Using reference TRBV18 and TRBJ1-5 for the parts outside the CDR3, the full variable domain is NAGVMQNPRHLVRRRGQEARLRCSPMKGHSHVYWYRQLPEEGLKFMVYLQKENIIDESGMPKERFSAEFPKEGPSILRIQQVVRGDSAAYFCASSLELQGSNQPQHFGDGTRLSIL.

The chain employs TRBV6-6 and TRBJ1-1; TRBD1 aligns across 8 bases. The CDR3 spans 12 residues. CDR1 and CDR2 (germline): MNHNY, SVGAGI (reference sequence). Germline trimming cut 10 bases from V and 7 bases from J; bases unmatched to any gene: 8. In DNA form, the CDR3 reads TGTGCCACATCCGGGACAGGTCGTGAAGCTTTCTTT. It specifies CATSGTGREAFF.

The CDR3 is CASSQEGTGFGEQFF. The CDR3 bases are TGCGCCAGCAGCCAAGAAGGGACAGGGTTTGGTGAGCAGTTCTTC. The rearrangement links TRBV4-1 to TRBJ2-1, with TRBD1 matching over 9 bases. This CDR3 comprises 15 residues. Germline values: CDR1 MGHRA, CDR2 YSYEKL. Unmatched junction bases numbered 6, after V lost 0 bases and J lost 9 bases.

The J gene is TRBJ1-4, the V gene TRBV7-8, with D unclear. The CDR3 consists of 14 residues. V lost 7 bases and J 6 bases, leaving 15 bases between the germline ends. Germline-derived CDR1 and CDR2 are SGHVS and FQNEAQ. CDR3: CASNPRGGDEKLFF. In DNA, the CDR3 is TGTGCCAGCAACCCACGGGGAGGCGATGAAAAACTGTTTTTT.

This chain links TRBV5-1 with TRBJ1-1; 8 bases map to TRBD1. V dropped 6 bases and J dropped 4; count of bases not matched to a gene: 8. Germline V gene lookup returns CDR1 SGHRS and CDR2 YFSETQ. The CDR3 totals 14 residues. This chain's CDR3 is CASNSGQAGTEAFF. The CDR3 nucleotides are TGCGCCAGCAACTCGGGACAGGCTGGCACTGAAGCTTTCTTT.

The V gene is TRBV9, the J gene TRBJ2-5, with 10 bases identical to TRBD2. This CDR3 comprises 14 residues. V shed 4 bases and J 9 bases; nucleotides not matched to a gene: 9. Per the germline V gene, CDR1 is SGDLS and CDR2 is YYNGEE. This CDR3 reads CASSLSGGASSQYF. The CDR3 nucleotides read TGTGCCAGCAGCCTCAGCGGGGGGGCCTCATCCCAGTACTTC.

DNA for the CDR3: TGTGCCAGCAGCTCCGGGACAGCCAGAGATACGCAGTATTTT. As protein: CASSSGTARDTQYF. The gene calls are TRBV7-6 and TRBJ2-3; 7 nucleotides align to TRBD1. The CDR3 loop spans 14 amino acids. Germline CDR1 reads SGHVS; CDR2 reads FNYEAQ. V dropped 4 bases and J dropped 5; count of bases not matched to a gene: 6.

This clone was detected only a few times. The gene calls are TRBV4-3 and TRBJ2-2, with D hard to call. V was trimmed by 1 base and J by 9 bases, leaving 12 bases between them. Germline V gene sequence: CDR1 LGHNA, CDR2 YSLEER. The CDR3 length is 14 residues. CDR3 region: CASSQGFSVRELFF. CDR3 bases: TGCGCCAGCAGCCAAGGTTTTTCGGTTCGGGAGCTGTTTTTT.

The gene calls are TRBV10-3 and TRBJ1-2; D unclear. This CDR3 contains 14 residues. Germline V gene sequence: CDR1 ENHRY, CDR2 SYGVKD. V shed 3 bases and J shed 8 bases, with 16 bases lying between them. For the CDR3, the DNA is TGTGCCATCAGTGATGGTTTCGGGGAGGGCGGCTACACCTTC. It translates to CAISDGFGEGGYTF.

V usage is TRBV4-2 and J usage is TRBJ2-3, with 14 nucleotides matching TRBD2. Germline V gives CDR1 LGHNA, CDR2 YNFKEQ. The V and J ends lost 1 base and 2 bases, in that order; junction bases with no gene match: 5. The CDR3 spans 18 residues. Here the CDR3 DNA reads TGTGCCAGCAGCCAAGGACTAGCGGGGGGGCCGTTCACAGATACGCAGTATTTT. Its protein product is CASSQGLAGGPFTDTQYF.

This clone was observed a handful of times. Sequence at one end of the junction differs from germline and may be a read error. CDR3 sequence reads: CASSMPDSPF. In nucleotides, the CDR3 is TGTGCCAGTAGTATGCCCGACAGCCCGTTT. This chain connects TRBV19 to TRBJ1-1, with a weak D call TRBD1 (5 bases). The CDR3 has 10 amino acids. The germline CDR1 and CDR2 sequences are LNHDA and SQIVND (reference sequence).

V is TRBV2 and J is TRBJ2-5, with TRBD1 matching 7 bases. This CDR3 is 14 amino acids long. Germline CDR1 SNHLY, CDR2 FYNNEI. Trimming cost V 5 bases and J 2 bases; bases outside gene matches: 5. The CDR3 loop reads CASSYTGQQETQYF. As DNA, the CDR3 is TGTGCCAGCAGTTATACGGGACAGCAAGAGACCCAGTACTTC.

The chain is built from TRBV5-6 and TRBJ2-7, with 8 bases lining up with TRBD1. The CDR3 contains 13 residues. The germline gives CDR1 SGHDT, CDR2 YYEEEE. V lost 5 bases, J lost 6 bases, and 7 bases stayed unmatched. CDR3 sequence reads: CASRPGGLVEQYF. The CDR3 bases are TGTGCCAGCAGACCAGGGGGCTTGGTCGAGCAGTACTTC.

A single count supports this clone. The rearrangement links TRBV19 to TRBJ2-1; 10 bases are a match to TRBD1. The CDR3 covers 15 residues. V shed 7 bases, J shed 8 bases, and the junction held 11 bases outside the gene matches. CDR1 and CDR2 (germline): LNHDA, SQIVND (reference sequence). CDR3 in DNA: TGTGCCAGTAACCCTCTCCCGGGACAGGGGTATGAGCAGTTCTTC. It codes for CASNPLPGQGYEQFF.

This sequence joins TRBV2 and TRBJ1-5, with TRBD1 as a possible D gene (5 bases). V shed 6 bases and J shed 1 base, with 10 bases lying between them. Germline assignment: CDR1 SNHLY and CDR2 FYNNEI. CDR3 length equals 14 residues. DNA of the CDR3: TGTGCCAGCAGGGAATGGGGCAGCAATCAGCCCCAGCATTTT. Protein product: CASREWGSNQPQHF.

The CDR3 reads CASSRYRTSGGFNEQFF. In nucleotides, the CDR3 is TGTGCCAGCAGCCGATATAGGACTAGCGGGGGGTTTAATGAGCAGTTCTTC. The chain uses TRBV28 and TRBJ2-1, with 14 bases aligning to TRBD2. V gave up 6 bases and J gave up 7 bases; unmatched junction bases: 11. The germline CDR1 and CDR2 sequences are MDHEN and SYDVKM. The CDR3 length is 17 residues.

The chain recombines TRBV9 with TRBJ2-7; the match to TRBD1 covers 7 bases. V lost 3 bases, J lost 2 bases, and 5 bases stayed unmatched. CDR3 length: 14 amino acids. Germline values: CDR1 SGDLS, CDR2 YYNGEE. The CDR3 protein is CASSARTGTYEQYF. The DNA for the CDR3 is TGTGCCAGCAGCGCTAGGACAGGAACCTACGAGCAGTACTTC.

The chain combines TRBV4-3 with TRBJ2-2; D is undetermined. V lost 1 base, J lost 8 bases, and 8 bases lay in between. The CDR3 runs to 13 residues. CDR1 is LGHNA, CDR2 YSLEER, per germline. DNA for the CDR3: TGCGCCAGCAGCCAAGTCTTACGGGGGGAGCTGTTTTTT. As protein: CASSQVLRGELFF.

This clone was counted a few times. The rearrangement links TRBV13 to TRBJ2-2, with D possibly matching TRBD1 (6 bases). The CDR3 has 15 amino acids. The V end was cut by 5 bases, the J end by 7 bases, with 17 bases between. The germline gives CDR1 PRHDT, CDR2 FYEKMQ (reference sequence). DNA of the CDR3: TGTGCCAGCAGCCAAGACCTAGACAGGAACGGGGAGCTGTTTTTT. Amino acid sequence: CASSQDLDRNGELFF.